This TCR beta chain emerged from a study of beta chain features in type 1 diabetes. The study, taken as a whole, reports: Possibly, sequencing cDNA over-represented cells that had high TCR expression levels. In comparison with healthy donors, patients had naive, central memory and Treg TCRB repertoires that appeared more similar.

This clone was seen only a few times. The antigen remains unidentified. Expressed TCRB transcripts were sequenced after all isolated RNA was converted to cDNA. Clones were read by immunoSEQ multiplex PCR, and TCRdb kept only the in-frame ones, dropping some. The table records under 300,000 clones, under 8.5% of them present only once. One heparinised blood draw, averaging approximately 0.11 L, came from each donor. Markers CD45RO/CCR7/CD25/CD127/CD95/CD27 served to sort CD4+ naive, central memory, regulatory and stem cell-like memory cells. The receptor comes from a woman younger than 35 in good health. The sequenced material came from central memory CD4+ T cells from blood.

The CDR3 DNA reads as TGTGCCAGCAGCCAAGTTGAGGAGATAGCAGATACGCAGTATTTT. Translated, it gives CASSQVEEIADTQYF. The J gene is TRBJ2-3, the V gene TRBV4-2; D remains ambiguous. Trimming cost V 1 base and J 4 bases, with 12 bases left between them. Germline CDR1 is LGHNA and CDR2 is YNFKEQ. The CDR3 has 15 amino acids.